This passage covers 25 T cell receptor beta chains from one sample sequenced in a study of early T cells in non-severe SARS-CoV-2 infection. TCRdb independently ran MiXCR on the 5' RACE reads; one entry per CDR3 protein. This table has 95,000 to 110,000 distinct CDR3 sequences, over 8.5% appearing once. Input material: whole blood. The origin of the receptors is an adult who was a healthcare worker with PCR-confirmed SARS-CoV-2 infection or an uninfected control (not recorded which).

This chain uses TRBV9 with TRBJ2-1, with D perhaps assigned TRBD1 or TRBD2 (5 bases each). The germline V and J ends were trimmed by 4 bases and 8 bases, with 10 bases remaining between them. Germline CDR1 and CDR2: SGDLS and YYNGEE. The CDR3 has 12 residues. The CDR3 sequence is CASSPRDDEQFF. Written as DNA, the CDR3 is TGTGCCAGCAGCCCGAGGGACGATGAGCAGTTCTTC.

V gene TRBV29-1 combines with J gene TRBJ2-3; perhaps TRBD1 as D (6 bases). This CDR3 is 12 amino acids long. In germline, CDR1 is SQVTM, CDR2 ANQGSEA. V was cut by 7 bases and J by 2 bases, with 10 bases left in between. CDR3 protein: CSARQDTDTQYF. Here the CDR3 DNA reads TGCAGCGCCCGACAGGACACAGATACGCAGTATTTT.

This clonotype was seen at least ten times. The chain couples TRBV5-1 to TRBJ1-1; D is undetermined. Trimming shortened V by 1 base and J by 9 bases, and 13 bases separated the two germline ends. Germline loops: CDR1 SGHRS, CDR2 YFSETQ. This CDR3 is built from 13 residues. CDR3 sequence (DNA): TGCGCCAGCAGCTTGTCGGGGAGTGAGCAAGCTTTCTTT. Protein: CASSLSGSEQAFF. Variable domain in full (rest from reference TRBV5-1 and TRBJ1-1): KAGVTQTPRYLIKTRGQQVTLSCSPISGHRSVSWYQQTPGQGLQFLFEYFSETQRNKGNFPGRFSGRQFSNSRSEMNVSTLELGDSALYLCASSLSGSEQAFFGQGTRLTVV.

This clonotype has ten or more counts. This chain uses TRBV6-2 or TRBV6-3 with TRBJ2-2; 12 nucleotides match TRBD2. The CDR3 has 15 residues. J gave up 6 bases and V 5 bases, and 4 bases lay outside the gene matches. Germline V lookup: CDR1 MNHEY, CDR2 SVGEGT. The CDR3 DNA reads TGTGCCAGCAGTCGACTAGCGGGAGCAGCCGGGGAGCTGTTTTTT. Its translation: CASSRLAGAAGELFF.

This clonotype came up many times. The CDR3 coding sequence is TGTGCCAGCAGGTGGGCTAGCGGGACCAATGAGCAGTTCTTC. It codes for CASRWASGTNEQFF. The genes are TRBV3-1 and TRBJ2-1, with 9 bases identical to TRBD2. V shed 6 bases, J shed 6 bases, and the junction held 6 bases outside the gene matches. The germline V gene has CDR1 LGHDT and CDR2 YNNKEL (reference sequence). This CDR3 contains 14 residues.

This clonotype was observed many times. The chain combines TRBV2 with TRBJ1-2, with D maybe TRBD1 (5 bases). CDR3 length: 15 residues. Per germline, CDR1 SNHLY and CDR2 FYNNEI. V lost 7 bases, J lost 0 bases, and 15 bases lay in between. In DNA form, the CDR3 reads TGTGCCAGCAATCCAGGGATACAGGCTAACTATGGCTACACCTTC. It encodes CASNPGIQANYGYTF.

The chain employs TRBV28 and TRBJ1-2; D unresolved. V was trimmed by 10 bases and J by 3 bases, leaving 12 bases between them. The CDR3 has 12 amino acids. From germline, CDR1 is MDHEN and CDR2 SYDVKM. CDR3: CATTPYDYGYTF. The CDR3 DNA reads as TGTGCCACCACCCCGTACGACTATGGCTACACCTTC.

This clonotype was counted ten times or more. V and J are TRBV5-1 and TRBJ2-1; D might be TRBD1 or TRBD2, each matching 5 bases. This CDR3 is 15 amino acids long. Germline CDR1 and CDR2: SGHRS and YFSETQ. The V end was cut by 1 base, the J end by 2 bases, with 10 bases between. CDR3 sequence: CASSLNGGPYNEQFF. CDR3 DNA sequence: TGCGCCAGCAGCTTGAATGGGGGTCCCTACAATGAGCAGTTCTTC.

This clonotype was seen more than once but under ten times. The chain employs TRBV15 and TRBJ2-1; D ambiguous. The CDR3 contains 14 residues. CDR1 and CDR2 from the germline V gene are LNHNV and YYDKDF (reference sequence). Between the trimmed V and J ends, which lost 0 bases and 3 bases, there was a span of 6 bases. Here the CDR3 DNA reads TGTGCCACCAGCAGAGATCTACTCTACAATGAGCAGTTCTTC. Its translation: CATSRDLLYNEQFF.

The chain carries TRBV4-3 and TRBJ2-2; D remains ambiguous. Germline CDR1 is LGHNA and CDR2 is YSLEER. The V end was cut by 4 bases, the J end by 6 bases, with 15 bases between. CDR3 length: 15 residues. CDR3 DNA: TGCGCCAGCAGCCCAAGTATAGTTTACCCCGGGGAGCTGTTTTTT. Protein: CASSPSIVYPGELFF.

This clonotype occurred many times. V is TRBV6-2 or TRBV6-3 and J is TRBJ2-5; no firm D call. Germline CDR1 reads MNHEY; CDR2 reads SVGEGT. CDR3 length: 13 amino acids. V was trimmed by 6 bases and J by 5 bases, leaving 13 bases between them. Here the CDR3 DNA reads TGTGCCAGCAGCCCTAAGGCGGAGGAGACCCAGTACTTC. Its translation: CASSPKAEETQYF.

The V and J genes are TRBV7-2 and TRBJ2-7; 10 bases are a match to TRBD2. The CDR3 contains 16 residues. V shed 5 bases, J shed 4 bases, and the junction held 11 bases outside the gene matches. In germline, CDR1 is SGHTA, CDR2 FQGNSA. For the CDR3, the DNA is TGTGCCAGCAGCCGAGGCGGAGCGGGAGGGAGGTACGAGCAGTACTTC. Protein sequence: CASSRGGAGGRYEQYF.

The CDR3 loop is CSARDVGNTIYF. The CDR3 coding sequence is TGCAGTGCCCGGGACGTAGGAAACACCATATATTTT. This chain connects TRBV20-1 to TRBJ1-3; D might be TRBD1 (5 bases). The CDR3 has 12 amino acids. The V end was cut by 6 bases, the J end by 4 bases, with 10 bases between. Germline V gives CDR1 DFQATT, CDR2 SNEGSKA (reference sequence).

This clonotype was found many times. The V and J genes are TRBV3-1 and TRBJ2-7, with 9 bases fitting TRBD2. Trimming removed 1 base from V and 3 bases from J; junction bases left unmatched: 1. Germline CDR1 and CDR2: LGHDT and YNNKEL (reference sequence). The length of the CDR3 is 14 residues. CDR3 nucleotides: TGTGCCAGCAGCCAAGTAGCGGGAGACTACGAGCAGTACTTC. Its protein is CASSQVAGDYEQYF.

The chain carries TRBV5-1 and TRBJ2-1; 12 bases are a match to TRBD2. The CDR3 is 13 amino acids. Trimming cost V 3 bases and J 15 bases; bases outside gene matches: 7. Germline V gene data show CDR1 as SGHRS and CDR2 as YFSETQ. CDR3 sequence: CASSSSGRAGRFF. Written as DNA, the CDR3 is TGCGCCAGCAGCTCTAGCGGGAGGGCCGGTCGGTTCTTC.

A note on this clonotype: This may be a read error: a much more frequent sequence differs by one nucleotide. This chain links TRBV3-1 with TRBJ2-5, with a tentative D call TRBD2 (6 bases). This CDR3 spans 15 amino acids. Germline V gene sequence: CDR1 LGHDT, CDR2 YNNKEL (reference sequence). This CDR3 is CANSPPSEKGETQYF. Written as DNA, the CDR3 is TGTGCCAACAGCCCTCCTAGCGAGAAGGGAGAGACCCAGTACTTC.

The chain recombines TRBV13 with TRBJ1-1; no clear D gene. V was cut by 5 bases and J by 2 bases, with 12 bases left in between. The CDR3 consists of 14 residues. From germline, CDR1 is PRHDT and CDR2 FYEKMQ (reference sequence). The CDR3 reads CASSVGPGNTEAFF. The CDR3 coding sequence is TGTGCCAGCAGCGTCGGACCAGGAAACACTGAAGCTTTCTTT.

With regard to this clonotype: This may arise from a read error, as a much more abundant clone is one base away. CDR3 DNA sequence: TGTACCAGCTCACCAACCGGGGAAGCTTTCTTT. This encodes CTSSPTGEAFF. The chain combines TRBV18 with TRBJ1-1; D is unresolved. This CDR3 region has 11 residues. Germline CDR1 reads KGHSH; CDR2 reads LQKENI.

The chain couples TRBV7-9 to TRBJ2-1; the D gene could be TRBD1 or TRBD2 (5 bases each). Germline V gene lookup returns CDR1 SEHNR and CDR2 FQNEAQ (reference sequence). Trimming removed 5 bases at V and 9 bases at J, with 8 bases between. The CDR3 consists of 11 residues. CDR3 DNA: TGTGCCAGCAGCCAAGGGACTGAGCAGTTCTTC. It codes for CASSQGTEQFF.

There are many counts of this clonotype. At one end the junction does not follow the germline gene, possibly because of a read error. The V gene is TRBV5-1, the J gene TRBJ2-1; 9 positions agree with TRBD2. The V gene's germline CDR1 is SGHRS and CDR2 YFSETQ. The CDR3 is made up of 13 amino acids. The CDR3 loop is CASSSSGLASTLF. The CDR3 region has the DNA TGCGCCAGCAGCTCGTCGGGACTAGCCAGTACACTCTTC.

This clonotype was counted a few times. The chain has TRBV12-3 or TRBV12-4 and TRBJ2-3; D perhaps matches TRBD2 (5 bases). The CDR3 covers 12 residues. The V and J ends lost 7 bases and 11 bases respectively, with 16 bases between them. The CDR3 is CASKMGAFGQYF. As DNA, the CDR3 is TGTGCCAGCAAAATGGGAGCGTTTGGGCAGTATTTT.

This clonotype was counted only a few times. The chain links TRBV7-8 to TRBJ2-5; 8 bases are shared with TRBD1. Germline V lookup: CDR1 SGHVS, CDR2 FQNEAQ. The CDR3 has 14 residues. With 4 bases clipped from V and 2 bases from J, the junction kept 3 bases outside the gene matches. Here the CDR3 DNA reads TGTGCCAGCAGCTGGGACAGGATTCAAGAGACCCAGTACTTC. Encoded protein: CASSWDRIQETQYF. Filled out from reference TRBV7-8 and TRBJ2-5, the complete variable domain reads GAGVSQSPRYKVAKRGQDVALRCDPISGHVSLFWYQQALGQGPEFLTYFQNEAQLDKSGLPSDRFFAERPEGSVSTLKIQRTQQEDSAVYLCASSWDRIQETQYFGPGTRLLVL.

This clonotype showed up many times. This chain uses TRBV5-8 with TRBJ2-1, with 8 bases lining up with TRBD2. The CDR3 runs to 19 residues. Germline loops: CDR1 SGHTS, CDR2 YDEGEE. Trimming removed 2 bases from V and 2 bases from J; junction bases left unmatched: 15. CDR3: CASSFQGGAGGTTYNEQFF. CDR3 nucleotides: TGTGCCAGCAGCTTTCAGGGCGGCGCGGGAGGCACCACCTACAATGAGCAGTTCTTC.

The chain links TRBV4-2 to TRBJ2-7; perhaps TRBD2 as D (5 bases). There are 16 residues in the CDR3. V was shortened by 0 bases and J by 5 bases, with 17 bases between the two germline ends. The germline gives CDR1 LGHNA, CDR2 YNFKEQ. The CDR3 protein is CASSQDSTGKFNEQYF. The CDR3 DNA reads TGTGCCAGCAGCCAAGATTCAACCGGGAAATTCAACGAGCAGTACTTC.

This chain links TRBV19 with TRBJ2-5; D may be TRBD1 or TRBD2 (5 bases each). The CDR3 has 14 amino acids. CDR1 LNHDA and CDR2 SQIVND come from the germline V gene (reference sequence). V was trimmed by 5 bases and J by 5 bases, leaving 15 bases between them. The CDR3 reads CASSQVPGRETQYF. DNA of the CDR3: TGTGCCAGTAGTCAGGTTCCGGGACGGGAGACCCAGTACTTC.